This TCR beta chain appears in the sequencing data of a study of shared clonotypes between healthy human individuals. Study context: Contributing individuals were two females and a few males aged 18 to 49. Per-donor plates numbered three CD4 naive, three CD4 memory, two CD8 naive and one CD8 memory. Findings and caveats of the study: Clonotypes which were not shared had lower generation probabilities than clonotypes that all four donors shared.

This CDR3 has 13 residues. In germline, CDR1 is SSHAT, CDR2 FNYEAQ (reference sequence). Comments on this clone: Its matching antigen is unknown. The junction shows a germline mismatch at one end, possibly a read error.

Assay: immunoSEQ multiplex PCR; the TCRdb copy retains only in-frame clones and omits some. Among roughly 2.5 million clones listed, roughly 92% were seen once. The sequence came from a man between 18 and 29 years old in good health. This chain connects TRBV7-7 to TRBJ1-1; unclear D gene. The specimen was naive CD4+ T cells sorted from blood. Subset indicated: CD45RA+ positively selected. The CDR3 DNA follows: TGTGCTAGCAGCTTAGCGATTAACACTGAAGCTTTCTTT. It is translated as CASSLAINTEAFF.